Listed below are T cell receptor beta chains from one sample, sequenced in a study of shared clonotypes between healthy human individuals. Clones were read by immunoSEQ multiplex PCR, and TCRdb kept only the in-frame ones, dropping some. In the table there are roughly 550,000 clones, 95% of which are singletons. The sample comprised naive CD8+ T cells sorted from blood. These receptors originate from a woman aged 25 to 39 in good health. The CDR3 runs from the conserved cysteine through the conserved F or W. The D gene is left open where the match is weak. Clone size, where shown, is once, few, many, or a class for clones that have expanded.

>TRBD2|TRBV4-1|NA|TRBJ2-3
TGCGCCAGCAGCTATCATGGGACTAGCGGGAGTTTGACAGATACGCAGTATTTT
CASSYHGTSGSLTDTQYF
>TRBD1|TRBV25-1|NA|TRBJ2-2
TGTGCCAGCAGTGAATCGACAGGGCCTAACACCGGGGAGCTGTTTTTT
CASSESTGPNTGELFF
>NA|TRBV7-9|NA|TRBJ1-2
TGTGCCAGCAGCTATGTAGGGCAGCTATTTGACAATGGCTACACCTTC
CASSYVGQLFDNGYTF
>TRBD2|TRBV2|NA|TRBJ2-7
TGTGCCAGCAGTTGGACTAGCGGGTTCTACGAGCAGTACTTC
CASSWTSGFYEQYF
>NA|TRBV9|NA|TRBJ2-7
TGTGCCAGCAGCACCGGGACAACCACCTACGAGCAGTACTTC
CASSTGTTTYEQYF
>NA|TRBV13|NA|TRBJ1-1
TGTGCCAGCAGCTTAGCCCGTACTGAAGCTTTCTTT
CASSLARTEAFF
>TRBD2|TRBV5-4|NA|TRBJ2-7
TGTGCCAGCAGCTTCGGCGGGAGTTACGAGCAGTACTTC
CASSFGGSYEQYF
>NA|TRBV11-2|once|TRBJ2-5
TGTGCCAGCAGCCCTCCGGACGGGCAAGAGACCCAGTACTTC
CASSPPDGQETQYF
>NA|TRBV27|NA|TRBJ2-3
TGTGCCAGCAGTTTATCCCCGCCAGCCACAGATACGCAGTATTTT
CASSLSPPATDTQYF
>NA|TRBV11-2|once|TRBJ2-1
TGTGCCAGCAGCGTCCGGGAGTACAATGAGCAGTTCTTC
CASSVREYNEQFF
>NA|TRBV28|NA|TRBJ1-1
TGTGCCAGCAGCCTCACCCAGGGGCCGAACACTGAAGCTTTCTTT
CASSLTQGPNTEAFF